A single sample gave rise to the 8 T cell receptor beta chains below, sequenced in a study of blood T cell repertoires in COVID-19. Measured with immunoSEQ multiplex PCR; TCRdb has only the in-frame clones, and not every one. Of hundreds of thousands of clones listed, approximately 86% are singletons. Sequencing was carried out using peripheral blood. All receptors derive from an older woman who had recovered from COVID-19.

This chain links TRBV2 with TRBJ1-2; D unclear. The CDR3 is 11 residues long. V lost 5 bases to trimming and J lost 8 bases, with 9 bases between them. In germline, CDR1 is SNHLY, CDR2 FYNNEI. The CDR3 sequence: CASSMVAGYTF. The CDR3 DNA reads TGTGCCAGCAGTATGGTAGCCGGCTACACCTTC.

J is TRBJ2-7 and V is TRBV18; unclear D gene. Looked up from germline, CDR1 is KGHSH and CDR2 is LQKENI. This CDR3 is 12 amino acids long. V shed 4 bases and J shed 5 bases, with 9 bases lying between them. The chain's CDR3 is CASSRSEDEQYF. The CDR3 DNA reads TGTGCCAGCTCACGGTCCGAGGACGAGCAGTACTTC.

The chain is built from TRBV19 and TRBJ1-6, with D perhaps matching TRBD1 (5 bases). The CDR3 is 14 residues long. The ends were cut back, 3 bases at V and 12 bases at J, with 15 bases in the middle. CDR1 is LNHDA, CDR2 SQIVND, per germline (reference sequence). The CDR3 loop reads CASSISAGLLPLHF. The CDR3, as DNA: TGTGCCAGTAGTATTTCGGCAGGGCTTTTACCCCTCCACTTT.

This clone was observed a few times. The rearrangement links TRBV9 to TRBJ2-1, with D possibly TRBD1 on 6 matching bases. This CDR3 spans 15 amino acids. Germline V gene sequence: CDR1 SGDLS, CDR2 YYNGEE. Trimming shortened V by 6 bases and J by 4 bases, and 17 bases separated the two germline ends. The CDR3: CASTPSTGDYNEQFF. In nucleotides, the CDR3 is TGTGCCAGCACCCCTTCGACAGGAGATTACAATGAGCAGTTCTTC.

The chain uses TRBV7-9 and TRBJ1-2; possibly TRBD1 for D (5 bases). The V end lost 2 bases, the J end lost 7 bases, and 11 bases lay between the germline ends. Germline V gene sequence: CDR1 SEHNR, CDR2 FQNEAQ (reference sequence). The CDR3 covers 13 residues. For the CDR3, the DNA is TGTGCCAGCAGCTTAAACGGGGGGTCTGGCTACACCTTC. This translates into CASSLNGGSGYTF.

The chain has TRBV27 and TRBJ2-1; 8 bases map to TRBD1. Germline V gene data show CDR1 as MNHEY and CDR2 as SMNVEV (reference sequence). The CDR3 is made up of 17 amino acids. Trimming took 1 base from V and 6 from J; bases not matched to a gene: 11. Here the CDR3 reads CASSLWLRTGFSNEQFF. The CDR3 nucleotides are TGTGCCAGCAGTTTATGGCTACGGACAGGGTTCAGCAATGAGCAGTTCTTC.

The chain's CDR3 is CASWSWSGNGYTF. The CDR3 DNA follows: TGTGCCAGCTGGTCTTGGTCCGGGAATGGCTACACCTTC. The J gene is TRBJ1-2, the V gene TRBV27; D not certain. The germline V gene encodes CDR1 MNHEY and CDR2 SMNVEV (reference sequence). CDR3 length equals 13 residues. The V end was cut by 8 bases, the J end by 6 bases, with 16 bases between.

J is TRBJ1-4 and V is TRBV7-2; D possibly corresponds to TRBD1 (5 bases). In germline, CDR1 is SGHTA, CDR2 FQGNSA. Trimming took off 5 bases at V and 8 bases at J, with 24 bases between the two ends. The CDR3 is 17 residues long. The CDR3 DNA is TGTGCCAGCAGCCATTATCCCGACAGACGAATAAGCGAAAAACTGTTTTTT. Its translation: CASSHYPDRRISEKLFF.